Shown below are 5 T cell receptor beta chains from a single sample sequenced in a study of blood T cells in healthy people across ages. Primed by a sample-barcoded 5' primer and a J-beta primer mix, a second PCR proceeded for 7 to 11 cycles. A single record per CDR3 protein comes from TCRdb applying MiXCR to the 5' RACE reads. The table has approximately 730,000 distinct CDR3 sequences, less than 70% seen once; the top ten hold around 41%. Sequencing was performed on blood. The receptor source for this set is a man older than 75 in good health.

The genes are TRBV24-1 and TRBJ2-2; the match to TRBD1 covers 12 bases. The length of the CDR3 is 17 residues. Germline V gene sequence: CDR1 KGHDR, CDR2 SFDVKD. Unmatched junction bases numbered 8, after V lost 3 bases and J lost 7 bases. The CDR3 region has the DNA TGTGCCACCAGTGATCTACCGGGACAGGGGGCGAACGGGGAGCTGTTTTTT. Translated, it gives CATSDLPGQGANGELFF.

The V and J genes are TRBV5-1 and TRBJ2-3; no definite D call. Trimming stripped 4 bases from V and 4 bases from J, with 10 bases between. Germline V gene sequence: CDR1 SGHRS, CDR2 YFSETQ. The CDR3 is made up of 13 amino acids. For the CDR3, the DNA is TGCGCCAGCAGCGCACCGGGCCCAGATACGCAGTATTTT. Translated, it gives CASSAPGPDTQYF.

The chain has TRBV3-1 and TRBJ2-7; D is perhaps TRBD1 (6 bases). There are 15 residues in the CDR3. The V gene's germline CDR1 is LGHDT and CDR2 YNNKEL (reference sequence). Trimming removed 4 bases at V and 7 bases at J, with 20 bases between. CDR3 region: CASSPPGTHYNEQYF. The CDR3 DNA sequence: TGTGCCAGCAGCCCACCCGGGACACATTACAATGAGCAGTACTTC.

The chain couples TRBV6-1 to TRBJ1-2; 7 bases are a match to TRBD1. Trimming cost V 6 bases and J 3 bases; bases outside gene matches: 7. From germline, CDR1 is MNHNS and CDR2 SASEGT. The CDR3 extends over 14 amino acids. CDR3 residues: CASRVTGTDYGYTF. DNA of the CDR3: TGTGCCAGCAGAGTTACCGGGACAGACTATGGCTACACCTTC.

This clonotype occurred once. A clone one base away is much larger, so this may be a read error. This rearrangement joins TRBV6-6 to TRBJ2-1; D is unresolved. Looked up from germline, CDR1 is MNHNY and CDR2 is SVGAGI (reference sequence). The CDR3 consists of 12 residues. V gave up 0 bases and J gave up 13 bases, with 10 bases separating them. The CDR3 region is CASSYSSETQFF. CDR3 coding DNA: TGTGCCAGCAGTTACTCGAGTGAGACCCAGTTCTTC.